The 6 T cell receptor beta chains given below trace back to one sample, sequenced in a study of blood T cell repertoires in COVID-19. Libraries were prepared by immunoSEQ multiplex PCR; TCRdb keeps only in-frame clonotypes and omits some of them. Of 150,000 to 200,000 clones in the sample, roughly 87% were seen once. The sequencing sample was made of PBMCs or T cells enriched from blood (not recorded which). All receptors derive from a human donor with acute COVID-19. The donor label of this sample is uncertain.

V is TRBV29-1 and J is TRBJ2-1; TRBD2 matches at 12 bases. This CDR3 has 19 amino acids. V was clipped by 1 base and J by 1 base; unmatched bases: 11. Germline CDR1 and CDR2: SQVTM and ANQGSEA. The DNA for the CDR3 is TGCAGCGTTGAAGTGACTACTAGCGGGGGGAGTCGATCCTACAATGAGCAGTTCTTC. This encodes CSVEVTTSGGSRSYNEQFF.

Worth noting for this clone: This same CDR3 is encoded by further DNA sequences in the sample. The chain joins TRBV5-5 to TRBJ1-1; perhaps TRBD1 as D (5 bases). The germline V gene has CDR1 SGHKS and CDR2 YYEKEE (reference sequence). The CDR3 is 13 residues long. The V gene lost 4 bases and the J gene lost 2 bases, with 9 bases spanning the gap. Here the CDR3 reads CASSLQENTEAFF. DNA of the CDR3: TGTGCCAGCAGCCTACAGGAAAACACTGAAGCTTTCTTT.

This clone was counted between two and nine times. V is TRBV27 and J is TRBJ1-3, with D possibly TRBD1 on 5 matching bases. The V end was cut by 6 bases, the J end by 7 bases, with 13 bases between. Looked up from germline, CDR1 is MNHEY and CDR2 is SMNVEV (reference sequence). This CDR3 has 13 amino acids. The CDR3 nucleotides are TGTGCCAGCAGCCTTAGGGAGGGGAACACCATATATTTT. It is translated as CASSLREGNTIYF.

This chain uses TRBV29-1 with TRBJ2-7, with D possibly being TRBD1 (5 bases). Germline CDR1 reads SQVTM; CDR2 reads ANQGSEA. The CDR3 consists of 13 residues. V shed 4 bases and J shed 2 bases, with 12 bases lying between them. CDR3 coding DNA: TGCAGCGTTGCGTCGACAGAGGCCTACGAGCAGTACTTC. Amino acid sequence: CSVASTEAYEQYF.

This clone was picked up a small number of times. The genes are TRBV5-1 and TRBJ1-3, with 7 bases lining up with TRBD1. The CDR3 totals 15 residues. Germline assignment: CDR1 SGHRS and CDR2 YFSETQ. Losses at the gene ends were 4 bases for V and 2 bases for J; bases not matched to a gene: 6. CDR3 protein: CASSEDRATGNTIYF. For the CDR3, the DNA is TGCGCCAGCAGCGAAGACAGGGCCACTGGAAACACCATATATTTT. Based on the CDR3 plus reference TRBV5-1 and TRBJ1-3, the full variable domain is KAGVTQTPRYLIKTRGQQVTLSCSPISGHRSVSWYQQTPGQGLQFLFEYFSETQRNKGNFPGRFSGRQFSNSRSEMNVSTLELGDSALYLCASSEDRATGNTIYFGEGSWLTVV.

This clone has only one observation. The chain joins TRBV15 to TRBJ1-2, with a tentative D call TRBD1 (5 bases). CDR1 LNHNV and CDR2 YYDKDF come from the germline V gene (reference sequence). V shed 0 bases and J shed 0 bases, with 14 bases lying between them. The CDR3 is made up of 17 amino acids. CDR3 in amino acids: CATSRDVGGGANYGYTF. The CDR3 region has the DNA TGTGCCACCAGCAGAGATGTCGGCGGGGGAGCTAACTATGGCTACACCTTC.